The text below deals with one TCR beta chain. The antigen remains undetermined. With a J-beta primer mix and a sample-barcoded 5' primer, a second PCR ran roughly 7 to 11 cycles. Each CDR3 protein gets one entry after TCRdb re-called the 5' RACE reads with MiXCR. The sample lists 250,000 to 300,000 distinct CDR3 sequences, roughly 27% occurring once. Trimming removed 8 bases at V and 10 bases at J, with 18 bases between. Germline V lookup: CDR1 SGHDN, CDR2 FVKESK. This CDR3 has 14 residues. Healthy Caucasian individuals from Russia aged about 6 to 95 served as donors. This specimen belongs to a study of blood T cells in healthy people across ages. Study conclusions and caveats: Getting older went along with TCR beta diversity per million T cells dropping roughly linearly. Estimates of total diversity, which came from one million sequenced T cells, were considered to be underestimates. Greater diversity and more naive CD4+ cells were seen in long-lived donors than in aged donors.

The TCR was taken from an older woman in good health. The V gene is TRBV14, the J gene TRBJ1-6; D is unclear. Sequenced material: blood. The CDR3 reads CASAPQRGGSPLHF. CDR3 in DNA: TGTGCCAGCGCCCCCCAGCGCGGCGGATCACCCCTCCACTTT.